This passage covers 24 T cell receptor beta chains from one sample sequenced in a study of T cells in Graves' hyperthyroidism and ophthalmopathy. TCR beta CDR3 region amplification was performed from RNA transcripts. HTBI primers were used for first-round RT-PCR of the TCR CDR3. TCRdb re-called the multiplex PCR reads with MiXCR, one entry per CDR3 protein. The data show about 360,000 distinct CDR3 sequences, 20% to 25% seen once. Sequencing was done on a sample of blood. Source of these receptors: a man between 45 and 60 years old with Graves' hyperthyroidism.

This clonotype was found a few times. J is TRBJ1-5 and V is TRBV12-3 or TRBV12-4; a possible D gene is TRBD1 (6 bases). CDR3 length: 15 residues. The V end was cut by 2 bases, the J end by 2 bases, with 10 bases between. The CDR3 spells CASSLNREGNQPQHF. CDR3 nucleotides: TGTGCCAGCAGTTTAAACAGGGAGGGCAATCAGCCCCAGCATTTT.

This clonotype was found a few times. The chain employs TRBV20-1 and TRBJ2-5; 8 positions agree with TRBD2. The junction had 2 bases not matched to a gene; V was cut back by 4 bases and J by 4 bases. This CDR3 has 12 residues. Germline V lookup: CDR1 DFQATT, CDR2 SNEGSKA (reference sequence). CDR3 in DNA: TGCAGTGCTACGGCGGGGGGAGAGACCCAGTACTTC. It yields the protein CSATAGGETQYF.

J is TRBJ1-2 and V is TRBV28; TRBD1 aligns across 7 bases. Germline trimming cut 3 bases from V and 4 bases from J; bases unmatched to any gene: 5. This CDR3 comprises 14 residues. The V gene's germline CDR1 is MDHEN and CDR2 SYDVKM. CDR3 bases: TGTGCCAGCAGTTTCCGACAGGGTTTCTATGGCTACACCTTC. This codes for CASSFRQGFYGYTF.

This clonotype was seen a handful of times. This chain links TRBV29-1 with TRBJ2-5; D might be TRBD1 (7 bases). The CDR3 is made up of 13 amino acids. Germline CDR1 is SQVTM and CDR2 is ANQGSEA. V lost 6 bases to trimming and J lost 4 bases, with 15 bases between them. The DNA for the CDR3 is TGCAGCGTGGGTTGGAGGGGGCTAGAGACCCAGTACTTC. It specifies CSVGWRGLETQYF.

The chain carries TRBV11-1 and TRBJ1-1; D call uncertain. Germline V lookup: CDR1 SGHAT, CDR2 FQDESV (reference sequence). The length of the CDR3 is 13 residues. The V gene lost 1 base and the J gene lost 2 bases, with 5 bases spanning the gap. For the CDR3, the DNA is TGTGCCAGCAGCTTAGGATTTAACACTGAAGCTTTCTTT. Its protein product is CASSLGFNTEAFF.

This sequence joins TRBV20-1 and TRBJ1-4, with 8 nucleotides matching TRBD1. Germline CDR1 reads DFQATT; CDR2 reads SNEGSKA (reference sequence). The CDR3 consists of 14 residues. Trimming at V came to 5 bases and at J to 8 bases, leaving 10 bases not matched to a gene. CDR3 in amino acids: CSAFLDRGAEKLFF. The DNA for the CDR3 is TGCAGTGCTTTCCTCGACAGGGGAGCGGAAAAACTGTTTTTT.

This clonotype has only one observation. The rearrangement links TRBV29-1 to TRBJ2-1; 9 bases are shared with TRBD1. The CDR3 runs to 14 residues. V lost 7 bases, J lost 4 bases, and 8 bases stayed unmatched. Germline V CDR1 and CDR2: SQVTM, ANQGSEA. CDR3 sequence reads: CSAIDRGSYNEQFF. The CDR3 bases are TGCAGCGCAATAGACAGGGGGTCATACAATGAGCAGTTCTTC.

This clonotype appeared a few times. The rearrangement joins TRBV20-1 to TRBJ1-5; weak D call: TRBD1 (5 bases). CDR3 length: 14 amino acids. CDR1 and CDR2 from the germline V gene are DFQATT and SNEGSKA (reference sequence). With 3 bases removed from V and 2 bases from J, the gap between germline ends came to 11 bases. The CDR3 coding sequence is TGCAGTGCTAGTTTGGGGGGTCGCAATCAGCCCCAGCATTTT. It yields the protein CSASLGGRNQPQHF.

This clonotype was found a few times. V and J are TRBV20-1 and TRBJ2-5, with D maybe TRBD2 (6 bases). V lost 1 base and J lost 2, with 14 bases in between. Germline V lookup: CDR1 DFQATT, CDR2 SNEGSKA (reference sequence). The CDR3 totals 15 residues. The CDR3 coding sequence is TGCAGTGCTAGAGGGGTTAGCGGAGATCAAGAGACCCAGTACTTC. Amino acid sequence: CSARGVSGDQETQYF.

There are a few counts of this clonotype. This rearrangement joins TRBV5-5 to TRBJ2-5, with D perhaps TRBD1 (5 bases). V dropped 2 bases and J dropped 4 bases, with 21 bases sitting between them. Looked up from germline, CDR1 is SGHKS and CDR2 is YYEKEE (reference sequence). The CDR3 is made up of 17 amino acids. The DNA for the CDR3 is TGTGCCAGCAGCTTTCCGACTGACAGTGCGAAGGGAGAGACCCAGTACTTC. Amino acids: CASSFPTDSAKGETQYF.

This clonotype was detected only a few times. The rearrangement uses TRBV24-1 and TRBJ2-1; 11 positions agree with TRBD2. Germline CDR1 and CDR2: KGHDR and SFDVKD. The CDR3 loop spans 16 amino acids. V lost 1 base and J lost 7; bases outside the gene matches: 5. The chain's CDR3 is CATSDLIPSGRNEQFF. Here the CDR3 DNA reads TGTGCCACCAGTGATTTAATTCCTAGCGGGAGGAATGAGCAGTTCTTC.

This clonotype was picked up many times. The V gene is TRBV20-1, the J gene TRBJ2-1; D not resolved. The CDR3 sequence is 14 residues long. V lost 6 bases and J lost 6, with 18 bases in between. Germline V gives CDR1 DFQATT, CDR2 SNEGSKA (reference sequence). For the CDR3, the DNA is TGCAGTGCCATAAGCCCCTTTGCGGCCAATGAGCAGTTCTTC. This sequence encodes CSAISPFAANEQFF.

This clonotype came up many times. CDR3: CASSEIGGFTYEQYF. The CDR3 DNA follows: TGTGCCAGCAGTGAAATCGGGGGCTTTACCTACGAGCAGTACTTC. The chain recombines TRBV6-1 with TRBJ2-7; D assignment may be TRBD1 or TRBD2 (6 bases each). Trimming took off 2 bases at V and 2 bases at J, with 13 bases between the two ends. Germline V lookup: CDR1 MNHNS, CDR2 SASEGT. The CDR3 contains 15 residues.

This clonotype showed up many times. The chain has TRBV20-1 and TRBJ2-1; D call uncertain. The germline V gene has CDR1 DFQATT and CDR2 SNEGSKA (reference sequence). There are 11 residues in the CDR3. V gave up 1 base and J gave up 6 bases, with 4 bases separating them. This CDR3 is CSARGANEQFF. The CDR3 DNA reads TGCAGTGCTAGAGGGGCCAATGAGCAGTTCTTC.

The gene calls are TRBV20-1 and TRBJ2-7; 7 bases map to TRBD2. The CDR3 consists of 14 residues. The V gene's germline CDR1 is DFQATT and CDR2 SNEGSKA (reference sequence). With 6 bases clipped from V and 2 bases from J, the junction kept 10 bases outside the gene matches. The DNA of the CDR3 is TGCAGTGCCGAGGGAGGGGAAAGCACCTACGAGCAGTACTTC. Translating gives CSAEGGESTYEQYF.

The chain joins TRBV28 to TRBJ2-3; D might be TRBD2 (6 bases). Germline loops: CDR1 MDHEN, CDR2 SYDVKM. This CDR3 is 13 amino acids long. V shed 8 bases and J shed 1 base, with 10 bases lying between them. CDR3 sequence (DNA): TGTGCCAGCGAAACGGGGGGCACAGATACGCAGTATTTT. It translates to CASETGGTDTQYF.

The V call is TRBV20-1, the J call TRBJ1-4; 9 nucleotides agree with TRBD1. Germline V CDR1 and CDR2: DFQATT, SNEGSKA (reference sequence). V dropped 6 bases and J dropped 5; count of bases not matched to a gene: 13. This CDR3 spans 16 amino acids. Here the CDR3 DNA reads TGCAGTGCGGTTACAGGGGGCGCTGGGATGAATGAAAAACTGTTTTTT. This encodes CSAVTGGAGMNEKLFF.

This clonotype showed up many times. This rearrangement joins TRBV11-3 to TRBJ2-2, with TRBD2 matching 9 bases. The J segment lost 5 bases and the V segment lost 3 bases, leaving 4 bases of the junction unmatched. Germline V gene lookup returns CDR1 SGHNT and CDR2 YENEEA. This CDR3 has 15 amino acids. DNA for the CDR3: TGTGCCAGCAGCTTTCATAGCGGGAGAACCGGGGAGCTGTTTTTT. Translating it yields CASSFHSGRTGELFF.

The CDR3 here is CASSLGPTRVVSGELFF. The CDR3 nucleotides read TGTGCCAGCAGCTTAGGGCCTACCCGGGTTGTTTCCGGGGAGCTGTTTTTT. This chain joins TRBV7-2 and TRBJ2-2; D unresolved. The V end was cut by 1 base, the J end by 6 bases, with 18 bases between. Germline V CDR1 and CDR2: SGHTA, FQGNSA. This CDR3 spans 17 amino acids.

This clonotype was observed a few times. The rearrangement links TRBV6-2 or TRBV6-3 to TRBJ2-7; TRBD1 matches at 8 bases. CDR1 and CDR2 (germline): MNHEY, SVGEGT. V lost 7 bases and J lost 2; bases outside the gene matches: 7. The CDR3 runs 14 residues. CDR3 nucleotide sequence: TGTGCCAGCACCAGGGGGCAGGGCCCCTACGAGCAGTACTTC. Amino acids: CASTRGQGPYEQYF.

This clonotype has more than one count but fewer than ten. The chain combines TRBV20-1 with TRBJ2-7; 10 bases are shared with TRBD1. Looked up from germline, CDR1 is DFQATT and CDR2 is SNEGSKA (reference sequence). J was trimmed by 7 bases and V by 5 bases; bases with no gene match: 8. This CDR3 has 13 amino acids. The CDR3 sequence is CSAGRQGAREQYF. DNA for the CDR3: TGCAGTGCTGGGAGACAGGGGGCGAGAGAGCAGTACTTC.

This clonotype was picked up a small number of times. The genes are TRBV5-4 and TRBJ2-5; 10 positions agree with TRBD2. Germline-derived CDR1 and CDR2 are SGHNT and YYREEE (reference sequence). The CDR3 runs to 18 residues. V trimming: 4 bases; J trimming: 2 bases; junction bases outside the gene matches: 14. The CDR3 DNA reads TGTGCCAGCAGCACCCGGCGGGCTAGCGGGAGTATTCAAGAGACCCAGTACTTC. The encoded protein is CASSTRRASGSIQETQYF.

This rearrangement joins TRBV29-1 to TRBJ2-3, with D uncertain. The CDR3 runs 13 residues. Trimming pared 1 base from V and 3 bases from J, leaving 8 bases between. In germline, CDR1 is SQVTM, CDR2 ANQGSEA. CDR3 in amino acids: CSVEGRFTDTQYF. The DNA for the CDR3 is TGCAGCGTTGAAGGGAGATTTACAGATACGCAGTATTTT.

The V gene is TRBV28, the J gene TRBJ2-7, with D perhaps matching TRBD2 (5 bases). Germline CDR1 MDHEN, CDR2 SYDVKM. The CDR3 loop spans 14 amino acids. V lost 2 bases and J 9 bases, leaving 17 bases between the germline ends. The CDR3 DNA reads TGTGCCAGCAGTTTAAGAGTCCTAGCCTGGAGGCAGTACTTC. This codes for CASSLRVLAWRQYF.